The rows below give T cell receptor beta chains drawn from one sample of a study of T cell responses to AZD1222 COVID-19 vaccine. Libraries were prepared by immunoSEQ multiplex PCR; TCRdb keeps only in-frame clonotypes and omits some of them. The sample contains 89,000 or so clones, around 90% of which appear only once. The sequencing used peripheral blood, collected on day 0 of AZD1222 vaccination. These receptors were taken from an adult in good health. The conserved cysteine and the conserved F or W are not part of the CDR3 here. The order of the fields is V gene, J gene, clone size, CDR3 protein. Where a row states a size, it is once, few, many or the class of an expanded clone; other rows omit it.

v_gene: TRBV5-1; j_gene: TRBJ1-2; abundance: NA; CDR3aa: ASSLARFGSGYT
v_gene: TRBV18; j_gene: TRBJ2-1; abundance: NA; CDR3aa: ASSAGIDNEQF
v_gene: TRBV4-2; j_gene: TRBJ1-1; abundance: NA; CDR3aa: ASSQVKWWKGVNTEAF
v_gene: TRBV6-4; j_gene: TRBJ2-5; abundance: NA; CDR3aa: ASSLGGMLETQY
v_gene: TRBV7-9; j_gene: TRBJ1-2; abundance: NA; CDR3aa: ASSLLGTTWSYGYT
v_gene: TRBV14; j_gene: TRBJ2-3; abundance: NA; CDR3aa: ASSHNRGTDTQY
v_gene: TRBV7-8; j_gene: TRBJ2-1; abundance: NA; CDR3aa: ASSHKHQRDSLHNEQF
v_gene: TRBV14; j_gene: TRBJ1-2; abundance: NA; CDR3aa: ASSQDRDGWGYGYT
v_gene: TRBV5-1; j_gene: TRBJ2-1; abundance: NA; CDR3aa: ASSPGGRSSSSYNEQF
v_gene: TRBV4-2; j_gene: TRBJ1-1; abundance: NA; CDR3aa: ASSQDSASSEAF
v_gene: TRBV18; j_gene: TRBJ1-5; abundance: NA; CDR3aa: ASSRQGNQPQH
v_gene: TRBV14; j_gene: TRBJ1-3; abundance: NA; CDR3aa: ASSQLQGISGNTIY
v_gene: TRBV12-3/TRBV12-4; j_gene: TRBJ1-6; abundance: NA; CDR3aa: ASSQPGSPLH
v_gene: TRBV28; j_gene: TRBJ1-1; abundance: NA; CDR3aa: ASIGGAGGNTEAF
v_gene: TRBV30; j_gene: TRBJ2-1; abundance: NA; CDR3aa: AWTWAGFYNEQF
v_gene: TRBV10-3; j_gene: TRBJ2-2; abundance: few; CDR3aa: AITGAHTGELF
v_gene: TRBV27; j_gene: TRBJ1-1; abundance: NA; CDR3aa: ASSLSYVGVTEAF
v_gene: TRBV7-8; j_gene: TRBJ2-3; abundance: NA; CDR3aa: ASSLRTSGREQY
v_gene: TRBV11-3; j_gene: TRBJ2-2; abundance: few; CDR3aa: ASSATSGRDTGELF
v_gene: TRBV28; j_gene: TRBJ1-5; abundance: NA; CDR3aa: ASSLSLADSDQPQH
v_gene: TRBV5-1; j_gene: TRBJ2-1; abundance: NA; CDR3aa: ASSLEQAGNEQF
v_gene: TRBV6-2/TRBV6-3; j_gene: TRBJ1-1; abundance: NA; CDR3aa: ASSGMWTGKNTEAF
v_gene: TRBV5-1; j_gene: TRBJ2-7; abundance: NA; CDR3aa: ASSNLGASGMNEQY
v_gene: TRBV7-9; j_gene: TRBJ2-7; abundance: once; CDR3aa: ASSLGVGTYEQY
v_gene: TRBV11-1; j_gene: TRBJ1-1; abundance: NA; CDR3aa: ASSWGTGGTEAF
v_gene: TRBV27; j_gene: TRBJ1-2; abundance: NA; CDR3aa: ASSLGTGYGYT
v_gene: TRBV9; j_gene: TRBJ1-1; abundance: NA; CDR3aa: ASSVGGGWTEAF
v_gene: TRBV19; j_gene: TRBJ1-3; abundance: NA; CDR3aa: ASSSYSGNTIY
v_gene: TRBV5-4; j_gene: TRBJ2-7; abundance: NA; CDR3aa: ASSADRYEQY
v_gene: TRBV5-4; j_gene: TRBJ2-3; abundance: NA; CDR3aa: ASSLGGLLRTDTQY
v_gene: TRBV5-1; j_gene: TRBJ2-7; abundance: NA; CDR3aa: ASTTLETGVSSEQY
v_gene: TRBV5-6; j_gene: TRBJ2-2; abundance: NA; CDR3aa: ASSWGGRANTGELF
v_gene: TRBV16; j_gene: TRBJ2-1; abundance: NA; CDR3aa: ASSQSDNEQF
v_gene: TRBV28; j_gene: TRBJ1-1; abundance: NA; CDR3aa: ASAYYGDRGTEAF
v_gene: TRBV2; j_gene: TRBJ1-5; abundance: NA; CDR3aa: ASNGQPSNQPQH
v_gene: TRBV19; j_gene: TRBJ2-3; abundance: NA; CDR3aa: ASSIEIDRGTDTQY
v_gene: TRBV10-3; j_gene: TRBJ1-5; abundance: NA; CDR3aa: AISGGIEPQH
v_gene: TRBV28; j_gene: TRBJ1-1; abundance: NA; CDR3aa: ASSLSKRGTANTEAF
v_gene: TRBV28; j_gene: TRBJ2-5; abundance: NA; CDR3aa: ASSLADSSRARETQY
v_gene: TRBV29-1; j_gene: TRBJ2-7; abundance: NA; CDR3aa: SAAEVNEQY
v_gene: TRBV11-2; j_gene: TRBJ2-2; abundance: NA; CDR3aa: ASSYRLAGGPSGELF
v_gene: TRBV25-1; j_gene: TRBJ2-7; abundance: NA; CDR3aa: ASSPSGGRSSSYEQY